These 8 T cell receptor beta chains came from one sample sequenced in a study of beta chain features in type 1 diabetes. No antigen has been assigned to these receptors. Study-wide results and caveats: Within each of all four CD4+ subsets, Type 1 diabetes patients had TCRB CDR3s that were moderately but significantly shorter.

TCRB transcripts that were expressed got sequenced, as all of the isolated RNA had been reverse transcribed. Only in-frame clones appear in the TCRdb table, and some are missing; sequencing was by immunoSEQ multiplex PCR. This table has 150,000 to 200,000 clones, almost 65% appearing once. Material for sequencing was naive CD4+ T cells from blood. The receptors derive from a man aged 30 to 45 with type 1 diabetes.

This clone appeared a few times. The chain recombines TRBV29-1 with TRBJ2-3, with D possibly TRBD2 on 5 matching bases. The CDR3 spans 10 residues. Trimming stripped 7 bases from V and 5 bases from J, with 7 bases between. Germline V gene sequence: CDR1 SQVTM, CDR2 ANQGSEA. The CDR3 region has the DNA TGCAGCGCAGCGGTAGATACGCAGTATTTT. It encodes CSAAVDTQYF.

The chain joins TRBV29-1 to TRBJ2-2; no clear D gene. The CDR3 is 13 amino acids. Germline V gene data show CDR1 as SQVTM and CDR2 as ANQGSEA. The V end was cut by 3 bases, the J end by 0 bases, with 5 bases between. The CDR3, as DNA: TGCAGCGTTGACAGGTCGAACACCGGGGAGCTGTTTTTT. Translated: CSVDRSNTGELFF.

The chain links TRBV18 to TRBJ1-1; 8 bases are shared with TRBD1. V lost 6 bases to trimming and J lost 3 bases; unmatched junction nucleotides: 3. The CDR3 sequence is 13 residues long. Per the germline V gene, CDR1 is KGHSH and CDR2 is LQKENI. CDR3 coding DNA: TGTGCCAGCTCTCCGGGACAGGACACTGAAGCTTTCTTT. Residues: CASSPGQDTEAFF.

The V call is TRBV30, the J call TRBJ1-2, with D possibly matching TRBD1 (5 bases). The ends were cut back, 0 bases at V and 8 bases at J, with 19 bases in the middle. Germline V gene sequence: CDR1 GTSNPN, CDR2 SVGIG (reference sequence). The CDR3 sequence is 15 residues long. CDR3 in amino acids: CAWSVRSGPQGGYTF. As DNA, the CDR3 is TGTGCCTGGAGTGTACGTTCAGGGCCCCAGGGCGGCTACACCTTC. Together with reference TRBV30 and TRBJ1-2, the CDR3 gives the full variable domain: SQTIHQWPATLVQPVGSPLSLECTVEGTSNPNLYWYRQAAGRGLQLLFYSVGIGQISSEVPQNLSASRPQDRQFILSSKKLLLSDSGFYLCAWSVRSGPQGGYTFGSGTRLTVV.

DNA of the CDR3: TGCAGCGTTGAAGATCGGGGTAGGGACTATGGCTACACCTTC. Translating it yields CSVEDRGRDYGYTF. The chain carries TRBV29-1 and TRBJ1-2; D gene uncertain. CDR3 length: 14 amino acids. Trimming stripped 0 bases from V and 3 bases from J, with 11 bases between. Germline CDR1 and CDR2: SQVTM and ANQGSEA.

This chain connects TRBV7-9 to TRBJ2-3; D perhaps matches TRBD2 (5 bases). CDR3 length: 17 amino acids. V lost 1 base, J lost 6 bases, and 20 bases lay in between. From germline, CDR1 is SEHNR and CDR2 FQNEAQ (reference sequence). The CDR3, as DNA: TGTGCCAGCAGCTTAGGTTATGTAGGCCGGAGGACGGATACGCAGTATTTT. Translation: CASSLGYVGRRTDTQYF.

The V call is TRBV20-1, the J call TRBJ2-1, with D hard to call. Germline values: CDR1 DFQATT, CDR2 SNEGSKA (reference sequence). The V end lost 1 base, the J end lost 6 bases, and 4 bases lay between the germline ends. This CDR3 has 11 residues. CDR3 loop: CSARVVNEQFF. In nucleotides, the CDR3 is TGCAGTGCTAGAGTGGTCAATGAGCAGTTCTTC.

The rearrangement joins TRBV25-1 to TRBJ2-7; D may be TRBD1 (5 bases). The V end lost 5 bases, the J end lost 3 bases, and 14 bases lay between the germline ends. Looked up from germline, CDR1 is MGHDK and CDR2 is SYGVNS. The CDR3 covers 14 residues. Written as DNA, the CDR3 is TGTGCCAGCAGTCATGGGGCAGAGAGCTACGAGCAGTACTTC. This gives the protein CASSHGAESYEQYF.